This T cell receptor (beta chain) was identified during a study of cytomegalovirus exposure and HLA in healthy donors. Study background: Among about 179 million T cells, an earlier analysis found about 110 million unique TCR beta sequences. Notes on the study in general: Earlier analysis looked at TCR beta V segments, and most were productive about 90% or about 30% of the time. The investigators catalogued some 150 TCR beta chains as cytomegalovirus-associated.

As for this clone: Antigen: not known.

The PCR made use of 60 Vbeta and 13 Jbeta primers. Repertoires were generated with immunoSEQ multiplex PCR, while TCRdb's copy carries only in-frame clones and drops some. This sample has about 200,000 clones; around four fifths occur once, and the top ten carry 1.5% to 2%. Germline V gene data show CDR1 as SGDLS and CDR2 as YYNGEE. The V gene lost 4 bases and the J gene lost 5 bases, with 13 bases spanning the gap. The CDR3 loop spans 14 amino acids. The sample was PBMCs. The gene calls are TRBV9 and TRBJ2-1; tentatively, D is TRBD1 (7 bases). The sequence derives from a man between 45 and 60 years old in good health and CMV-seronegative. CDR3 amino acids: CASSPQGGNNEQFF. In DNA, the CDR3 is TGTGCCAGCAGCCCTCAGGGGGGCAACAATGAGCAGTTCTTC.